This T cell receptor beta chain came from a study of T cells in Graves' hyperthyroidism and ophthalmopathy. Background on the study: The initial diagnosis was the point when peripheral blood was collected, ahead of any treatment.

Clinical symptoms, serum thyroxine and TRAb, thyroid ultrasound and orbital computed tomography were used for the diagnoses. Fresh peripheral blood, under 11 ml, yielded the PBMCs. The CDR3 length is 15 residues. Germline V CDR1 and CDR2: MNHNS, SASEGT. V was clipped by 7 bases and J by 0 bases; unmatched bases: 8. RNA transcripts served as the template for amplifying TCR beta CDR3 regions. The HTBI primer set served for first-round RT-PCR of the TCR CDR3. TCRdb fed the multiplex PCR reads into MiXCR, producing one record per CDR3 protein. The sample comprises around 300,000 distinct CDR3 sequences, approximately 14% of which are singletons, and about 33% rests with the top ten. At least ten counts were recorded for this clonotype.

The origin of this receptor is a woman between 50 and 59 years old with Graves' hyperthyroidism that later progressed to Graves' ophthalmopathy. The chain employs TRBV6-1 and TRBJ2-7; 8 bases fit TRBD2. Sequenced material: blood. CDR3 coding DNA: TGTGCCAGCAAAGGGTTCAGCGGGAGCTCCTACGAGCAGTACTTC. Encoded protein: CASKGFSGSSYEQYF.